This T cell receptor (beta chain) was profiled in a study of technical replicates of blood from a handful of donors. V lost 8 bases, J lost 16 bases, and 11 bases stayed unmatched. The germline CDR1 and CDR2 sequences are SNHLY and FYNNEI. CDR3 length: 11 amino acids. This table comes from immunoSEQ multiplex PCR, and its TCRdb copy is limited to in-frame clones, with some not included. The table includes approximately 85,000 clones, 94% detected once. This receptor was taken from a human donor in good health. This rearrangement joins TRBV2 to TRBJ2-1, with 7 bases aligning to TRBD2. The sequencing sample was made of T cells isolated from PBMCs. Here the CDR3 reads CASGSSGYQFF. The CDR3 region has the DNA TGTGCCAGCGGCAGTAGCGGGTATCAATTCTTC.